This T cell receptor beta chain was obtained from a study of blood T cell repertoires in COVID-19. Study information: The United States, Italy and Spain were the sources of the acute and convalescent COVID-19 samples. In each case, the material was cDNA or gDNA derived from T cells, B-cell-depleted T cells, or PBMCs.

Original handling: For nucleated cells, counts were estimated from reference gene primer amplification. Profiled with immunoSEQ multiplex PCR; TCRdb holds only in-frame clones, not every one. The DNA gave D and trimming, while V, J and clone size come from that table. The sample carries just over 350,000 clones, 86% recorded once. The Seattle patients joined while their infection was active and were tracked longitudinally afterward. The CDR3 totals 13 residues. CDR1 MGHRA and CDR2 YSYEKL come from the germline V gene. V was clipped by 0 bases and J by 6 bases, with 8 bases between them. This TCR was sampled from a woman in her sixties with COVID-19, enrolled during active disease. Sequencing was done on a sample of peripheral blood. V is TRBV4-1 and J is TRBJ1-1; D is undetermined. As DNA, the CDR3 is TGCGCCAGCAGCCAAGAGCGAATCGCTGAAGCTTTCTTT. Amino acids: CASSQERIAEAFF.